These 30 T cell receptor beta chains share one sample of origin, sequenced in a study of blood T cell repertoires in COVID-19. This table comes from immunoSEQ multiplex PCR, and its TCRdb copy is limited to in-frame clones, with some not included. Among hundreds of thousands of clones listed, approximately 85% were seen once. Sequenced input: peripheral blood. These receptors were obtained from a man aged 50 or older with active or convalescent COVID-19.

In this sample, this clone turned up a few times. The rearrangement uses TRBV3-1 (or the pseudogene TRBV3-2) and TRBJ1-1; 7 bases line up with TRBD1. The V and J ends lost 3 bases and 11 bases, in that order; junction bases with no gene match: 6. This CDR3 region has 12 residues. Germline loops: CDR1 LGHDT, CDR2 YNNKEL (reference sequence). The CDR3 DNA reads as TGTGCCAGCAGCCAGGGACAGCGGTCGGCTTTCTTT. Protein: CASSQGQRSAFF.

The V call is TRBV14, the J call TRBJ2-1; 10 bases are shared with TRBD2. J lost 0 bases, V lost 0 bases, and 14 bases had no gene match. The CDR3 has 21 amino acids. CDR1 is SGHDN, CDR2 FVKESK, per germline. The CDR3 sequence is CASSQDLIGTSAKSSYNEQFF. CDR3 DNA: TGTGCCAGCAGCCAAGATCTGATCGGGACTAGCGCCAAGAGCTCCTACAATGAGCAGTTCTTC.

This clone was seen once. J is TRBJ2-7 and V is TRBV3-1 (or the pseudogene TRBV3-2), with D perhaps matching TRBD1 (5 bases). V lost 0 bases to trimming and J lost 2 bases, with 14 bases between them. The CDR3 is made up of 16 amino acids. CDR1 and CDR2 (germline): LGHDT, YNNKEL (reference sequence). CDR3 region: CASSQDILTETYEQYF. The CDR3 DNA reads as TGTGCCAGCAGCCAAGATATTTTGACAGAAACCTACGAGCAGTACTTC.

On this clone itself: This specimen includes other DNA sequences encoding the same CDR3. V is TRBV6-6 and J is TRBJ1-1, with 10 positions matching TRBD1. Looked up from germline, CDR1 is MNHNY and CDR2 is SVGAGI (reference sequence). There are 15 residues in the CDR3. The V gene end was trimmed by 9 bases and the J gene end by 3 bases; junction bases not matched to a gene: 10. The CDR3 bases are TGTGCCAGTCGAGAGGGACAGGGGCGAGACACTGAAGCTTTCTTT. Translating gives CASREGQGRDTEAFF.

The chain employs TRBV30 and TRBJ2-1; D perhaps matches TRBD2 (6 bases). Germline V gene sequence: CDR1 GTSNPN, CDR2 SVGIG (reference sequence). The CDR3 covers 16 residues. V lost 3 bases to trimming and J lost 0 bases, with 15 bases between them. CDR3 loop: CAWRRGGSSSYNEQFF. In nucleotides, the CDR3 is TGTGCCTGGAGGCGGGGAGGTTCCAGCTCCTACAATGAGCAGTTCTTC.

The V gene is TRBV14, the J gene TRBJ2-1; D remains unclear. The CDR3 runs to 14 residues. V shed 1 base and J shed 7 bases, with 11 bases lying between them. Germline V CDR1 and CDR2: SGHDN, FVKESK. The CDR3 loop reads CASSQVYLGNEQFF. Written as DNA, the CDR3 is TGTGCCAGCAGCCAAGTGTACCTCGGGAATGAGCAGTTCTTC.

J is TRBJ2-1 and V is TRBV5-1, with unresolved D. V was clipped by 0 bases and J by 11 bases, with 6 bases between them. This CDR3 spans 11 amino acids. Germline assignment: CDR1 SGHRS and CDR2 YFSETQ. The CDR3 DNA follows: TGCGCCAGCAGCTTGGAACAGAAGCAGTTCTTC. Protein product: CASSLEQKQFF. The whole variable domain, remainder taken from reference TRBV5-1 and TRBJ2-1, is KAGVTQTPRYLIKTRGQQVTLSCSPISGHRSVSWYQQTPGQGLQFLFEYFSETQRNKGNFPGRFSGRQFSNSRSEMNVSTLELGDSALYLCASSLEQKQFFGPGTRLTVL.

V gene TRBV30 combines with J gene TRBJ1-3; 8 bases are shared with TRBD1. The CDR3 spans 16 residues. Germline V gene sequence: CDR1 GTSNPN, CDR2 SVGIG (reference sequence). The V gene end was trimmed by 0 bases and the J gene end by 0 bases; junction bases not matched to a gene: 4. CDR3: CAWSVTGGFSGNTIYF. The CDR3 region has the DNA TGTGCCTGGAGTGTAACAGGGGGATTCTCTGGAAACACCATATATTTT.

The chain recombines TRBV7-9 with TRBJ1-2; a possible D gene is TRBD1 (6 bases). The CDR3 covers 14 residues. Germline V gene sequence: CDR1 SEHNR, CDR2 FQNEAQ (reference sequence). The ends were cut back, 0 bases at V and 10 bases at J, with 15 bases in the middle. In nucleotides, the CDR3 is TGTGCCAGCAGCTTAGCGGCGGCAGGGGATATCTACACCTTC. It encodes CASSLAAAGDIYTF.

The chain recombines TRBV5-5 with TRBJ1-1; 7 bases align to TRBD1. The CDR3 length is 17 residues. The junction had 13 bases not matched to a gene; V was cut back by 2 bases and J by 3 bases. Germline assignment: CDR1 SGHKS and CDR2 YYEKEE (reference sequence). This CDR3 reads CASSFYRGLLWDTEAFF. The CDR3 coding sequence is TGTGCCAGCAGCTTTTATAGGGGGCTTCTGTGGGACACTGAAGCTTTCTTT.

CDR3 in amino acids: CASGLSGSYEQYF. Here the CDR3 DNA reads TGTGCTAGTGGTCTTAGCGGGAGCTACGAGCAGTACTTC. The gene calls are TRBV12-5 and TRBJ2-7; TRBD2 matches 9 bases. The germline CDR1 and CDR2 sequences are LGHNT and FRNRAP. CDR3 length: 13 amino acids. V gave up 5 bases and J gave up 3 bases; unmatched junction bases: 2.

The V gene is TRBV19, the J gene TRBJ2-7; D is possibly TRBD2 (6 bases). This CDR3 has 15 amino acids. Germline CDR1 is LNHDA and CDR2 is SQIVND (reference sequence). V lost 6 bases to trimming and J lost 3 bases, with 18 bases between them. The CDR3 DNA follows: TGTGCCAGTAGGAGGGAGGCCGGGGGAATCTACGAGCAGTACTTC. Translation gives CASRREAGGIYEQYF.

This rearrangement joins TRBV18 to TRBJ1-4; 8 nucleotides line up with TRBD1. Germline CDR1 reads KGHSH; CDR2 reads LQKENI. The CDR3 extends over 18 amino acids. With V trimmed by 2 bases and J by 8 bases, 16 bases remained unmatched. CDR3 sequence reads: CASSPTAGRGRGEEKLFF. The CDR3, as DNA: TGTGCCAGCTCACCAACCGCCGGCAGGGGGCGAGGTGAGGAAAAACTGTTTTTT. Together with reference TRBV18 and TRBJ1-4, the CDR3 gives the full variable domain: NAGVMQNPRHLVRRRGQEARLRCSPMKGHSHVYWYRQLPEEGLKFMVYLQKENIIDESGMPKERFSAEFPKEGPSILRIQQVVRGDSAAYFCASSPTAGRGRGEEKLFFGSGTQLSVL.

The chain carries TRBV29-1 and TRBJ1-2; unclear D gene. The V end lost 4 bases, the J end lost 2 bases, and 17 bases lay between the germline ends. Germline V gene data show CDR1 as SQVTM and CDR2 as ANQGSEA. There are 15 residues in the CDR3. CDR3 residues: CSVVLAGHGNYGYTF. The CDR3 region has the DNA TGCAGCGTTGTCTTAGCGGGCCATGGGAACTATGGCTACACCTTC.

This clone was counted between two and nine times. V gene TRBV19 combines with J gene TRBJ2-7; the D gene is possibly TRBD1 (5 bases). Deletions cut 3 bases from V and 0 bases from J, with 21 bases between. Germline V gene data show CDR1 as LNHDA and CDR2 as SQIVND (reference sequence). The CDR3 spans 18 residues. CDR3 loop: CASSIDEPPQETSYEQYF. In DNA, the CDR3 is TGTGCCAGTAGTATTGACGAGCCCCCACAGGAAACCTCCTACGAGCAGTACTTC.

J is TRBJ2-3 and V is TRBV2; the match to TRBD1 covers 7 bases. With V trimmed by 5 bases and J by 0 bases, 5 bases remained unmatched. The CDR3 totals 15 residues. Germline-derived CDR1 and CDR2 are SNHLY and FYNNEI. The CDR3: CASSYRGPSTDTQYF. CDR3 DNA: TGTGCCAGCAGTTACAGGGGTCCTAGCACAGATACGCAGTATTTT.

The V and J genes are TRBV19 and TRBJ2-2; D might be TRBD2 (7 bases). V shed 7 bases and J shed 4 bases, with 19 bases lying between them. CDR1 and CDR2 (germline): LNHDA, SQIVND (reference sequence). CDR3 length: 16 residues. The CDR3 bases are TGTGCCAGTACCCCAATCGGGGGGCGGGCCACCGGGGAGCTGTTTTTT. Encoded protein: CASTPIGGRATGELFF.

The rearrangement uses TRBV15 and TRBJ2-2; D not certain. There are 12 residues in the CDR3. V was pared by 0 bases and J by 8 bases, with 4 bases between. Germline-derived CDR1 and CDR2 are LNHNV and YYDKDF (reference sequence). In DNA, the CDR3 is TGTGCCACCAGCAGAGATATTGGGGAGCTGTTTTTT. Its translation: CATSRDIGELFF.

The V and J genes are TRBV4-2 and TRBJ2-7, with 11 bases matching TRBD2. CDR3 length: 16 amino acids. Germline values: CDR1 LGHNA, CDR2 YNFKEQ. With 0 bases clipped from V and 1 base from J, the junction kept 2 bases outside the gene matches. CDR3 residues: CASSQEGTSGSYEQYF. The CDR3 DNA reads as TGTGCCAGCAGCCAAGAGGGGACTAGCGGATCCTACGAGCAGTACTTC.

The chain is built from TRBV3-1 (or the pseudogene TRBV3-2) and TRBJ2-1; 9 bases align to TRBD2. The ends lost 1 base at V and 3 bases at J; junction bases unmatched: 4. This CDR3 spans 16 amino acids. The germline CDR1 and CDR2 sequences are LGHDT and YNNKEL (reference sequence). The CDR3 loop reads CASSQGGAGGYNEQFF. The CDR3 DNA reads as TGTGCCAGCAGCCAAGGAGGAGCGGGAGGCTACAATGAGCAGTTCTTC.

The chain couples TRBV6-5 to TRBJ2-2, with a weak D call TRBD2 (6 bases). The CDR3 spans 15 residues. From germline, CDR1 is MNHEY and CDR2 SVGAGI. The V end was cut by 6 bases, the J end by 4 bases, with 15 bases between. The CDR3 reads CASSPRTTRTGELFF. CDR3 nucleotides: TGTGCCAGCAGCCCCCGGACTACCCGCACCGGGGAGCTGTTTTTT.

The V and J genes are TRBV7-6 and TRBJ2-3; no clear D. This CDR3 is 15 amino acids long. Germline lookup yields CDR1 SGHVS and CDR2 FNYEAQ. V was pared by 5 bases and J by 1 base, with 13 bases between. In nucleotides, the CDR3 is TGTGCCAGCAGCCTCCTAGAAGGAGGCACAGATACGCAGTATTTT. Residues: CASSLLEGGTDTQYF.

This chain links TRBV28 with TRBJ2-7, with 7 nucleotides matching TRBD2. Germline CDR1 and CDR2: MDHEN and SYDVKM. The ends lost 5 bases at V and 7 bases at J; junction bases unmatched: 11. The CDR3 length is 14 residues. In nucleotides, the CDR3 is TGTGCCAGCAGTCAGACTAGCCCCCAGAGAGAGCAGTACTTC. Protein sequence: CASSQTSPQREQYF.

This clone was counted a single time. The CDR3, as DNA: TGTGCCAGTAGTATTCGGACAGGGGGCTTAGGGGAGACCCAGTACTTC. It specifies CASSIRTGGLGETQYF. The chain couples TRBV19 to TRBJ2-5, with TRBD1 matching 11 bases. The CDR3 extends over 16 amino acids. V shed 3 bases and J 5 bases; nucleotides not matched to a gene: 8. The germline CDR1 and CDR2 sequences are LNHDA and SQIVND (reference sequence).

The table lists this clone with a few counts. V gene TRBV4-1 combines with J gene TRBJ2-1; D might be TRBD1 (5 bases). This CDR3 has 14 residues. From germline, CDR1 is MGHRA and CDR2 YSYEKL. Trimming took 1 base from V and 9 from J, leaving 13 bases between them. This CDR3 is CASSQVGRVGEQFF. The CDR3 DNA reads as TGCGCCAGCAGCCAAGTTGGCAGGGTCGGTGAGCAGTTCTTC.

V gene TRBV28 combines with J gene TRBJ1-5; the match to TRBD1 covers 7 bases. V was clipped by 3 bases and J by 4 bases; unmatched bases: 15. The V gene's germline CDR1 is MDHEN and CDR2 SYDVKM. CDR3 size: 18 residues. CDR3 in DNA: TGTGCCAGCAGTTTTAGGACAGGTATCGTCATCTTGAATCAGCCCCAGCATTTT. This gives the protein CASSFRTGIVILNQPQHF.

The chain is built from TRBV7-6 and TRBJ2-1, with TRBD2 matching over 8 bases. Germline-derived CDR1 and CDR2 are SGHVS and FNYEAQ. The CDR3 length is 15 residues. J gave up 4 bases and V 5 bases, and 7 bases lay outside the gene matches. The CDR3 nucleotides read TGTGCCAGCAGCGCAACTAGCGGCCATTACAATGAGCAGTTCTTC. Amino acids: CASSATSGHYNEQFF.

The chain carries TRBV7-8 and TRBJ1-3; D might be TRBD1 (5 bases). Trimming removed 0 bases from V and 2 bases from J, with 11 bases in between. Germline CDR1 and CDR2: SGHVS and FQNEAQ. The CDR3 is 16 residues long. The CDR3 here is CASSLAVRAAGNTIYF. CDR3 sequence (DNA): TGTGCCAGCAGCTTAGCGGTCAGGGCGGCTGGAAACACCATATATTTT.

The rearrangement uses TRBV3-1 (or the pseudogene TRBV3-2) and TRBJ2-7, with D possibly matching TRBD1 (5 bases). Per germline, CDR1 LGHDT and CDR2 YNNKEL (reference sequence). The CDR3 totals 16 residues. With 4 bases removed from V and 1 base from J, the gap between germline ends came to 17 bases. This chain's CDR3 is CASSPIGPGLSYEQYF. The CDR3 region has the DNA TGTGCCAGCAGCCCGATAGGACCAGGGTTATCCTACGAGCAGTACTTC.

Comment on this clone: The identical CDR3 is also encoded by other nucleotide sequences in the sample. The chain has TRBV12-3 or TRBV12-4 and TRBJ2-1; no firm D call. This CDR3 is built from 11 residues. With 3 bases removed from V and 6 bases from J, the gap between germline ends came to 3 bases. CDR3 nucleotides: TGTGCCAGCAGTTTCTCCAATGAGCAGTTCTTC. It codes for CASSFSNEQFF.